These 31 T cell receptor beta chains came from one sample sequenced in a study of blood T cell repertoires in COVID-19. Some clones are missing from TCRdb's copy, which holds only in-frame ones; the method was immunoSEQ multiplex PCR. This table has about 210,000 clones, roughly 86% appearing once. The specimen sequenced was peripheral blood. The receptors derive from a woman in her forties with acute or convalescent COVID-19.

V usage is TRBV30 and J usage is TRBJ1-5; a weak D match, TRBD1 (5 bases). Between the trimmed V and J ends, which lost 2 bases and 1 base, there was a span of 15 bases. The CDR3 has 16 amino acids. CDR1 is GTSNPN, CDR2 SVGIG, per germline (reference sequence). CDR3 coding DNA: TGTGCCTGGAGTTCGGCTGGGGGGGGAAGCAATCAGCCCCAGCATTTT. Translated, it gives CAWSSAGGGSNQPQHF.

The CDR3, as DNA: TGCGCCAGCAGCTTCAGTGGGAGGGCCGGGGATACGCAGTATTTT. Amino acid sequence: CASSFSGRAGDTQYF. The chain employs TRBV5-1 and TRBJ2-3; TRBD2 matches 7 bases. Germline V gives CDR1 SGHRS, CDR2 YFSETQ. V gave up 2 bases and J gave up 6 bases; unmatched junction bases: 9. This CDR3 spans 15 amino acids.

J is TRBJ1-4 and V is TRBV3-1 (or the pseudogene TRBV3-2), with D hard to call. Germline assignment: CDR1 LGHDT and CDR2 YNNKEL (reference sequence). Trimming took 1 base from V and 5 from J, leaving 14 bases between them. The CDR3 runs 16 residues. The CDR3 coding sequence is TGTGCCAGCAGCCAAGCTCTGGCCAGGTCAAATGAAAAACTGTTTTTT. Encoded protein: CASSQALARSNEKLFF.

This sequence joins TRBV6-5 and TRBJ2-1; no firm D call. V lost 4 bases, J lost 5 bases, and 9 bases lay in between. The germline V gene has CDR1 MNHEY and CDR2 SVGAGI. The CDR3 extends over 13 amino acids. The CDR3 here is CASSSRVHNEQFF. The CDR3 DNA is TGTGCCAGCAGTTCCCGGGTCCACAATGAGCAGTTCTTC.

A single count supports this clone. The V gene is TRBV20-1, the J gene TRBJ1-1; no clear D. The CDR3 is 11 residues long. V was clipped by 5 bases and J by 1 base, with 5 bases between them. Germline V gene lookup returns CDR1 DFQATT and CDR2 SNEGSKA (reference sequence). As DNA, the CDR3 is TGCAGTGCTCCCAGGAACACTGAAGCTTTCTTT. As protein: CSAPRNTEAFF.

This clone has ten or more counts. The chain joins TRBV19 to TRBJ2-3; D remains ambiguous. The CDR3 loop spans 13 amino acids. The germline CDR1 and CDR2 sequences are LNHDA and SQIVND (reference sequence). The germline V and J ends were trimmed by 5 bases and 4 bases, with 10 bases remaining between them. CDR3 sequence (DNA): TGTGCCAGTAGTCCCACCCGCGCAGATACGCAGTATTTT. Protein sequence: CASSPTRADTQYF.

This chain connects TRBV15 to TRBJ1-1; 8 nucleotides agree with TRBD1. This CDR3 region has 15 residues. V lost 0 bases and J lost 4; bases outside the gene matches: 4. From germline, CDR1 is LNHNV and CDR2 YYDKDF (reference sequence). As DNA, the CDR3 is TGTGCCACCAGCAGAGAAAGGACAGGGCTCACTGAAGCTTTCTTT. It codes for CATSRERTGLTEAFF.

The V call is TRBV3-1 (or the pseudogene TRBV3-2), the J call TRBJ1-2; TRBD1 aligns across 7 bases. This CDR3 has 19 residues. J lost 4 bases, V lost 1 base, and 18 bases had no gene match. In germline, CDR1 is LGHDT, CDR2 YNNKEL (reference sequence). CDR3 DNA: TGTGCCAGCAGCCAAGTTGGTGACAGGGATGGGCTTGGGGGCTATGGCTACACCTTC. Its translation is CASSQVGDRDGLGGYGYTF.

V is TRBV2 and J is TRBJ1-2, with 7 bases matching TRBD1. The CDR3 totals 13 residues. CDR1 is SNHLY, CDR2 FYNNEI, per germline. The trim removed 1 base at V and 6 bases at J, leaving 2 bases unmatched. In DNA, the CDR3 is TGTGCCAGCAGTGAAGGAGGGGGCGATGGCTACACCTTC. This gives the protein CASSEGGGDGYTF.

The V and J genes are TRBV6-5 and TRBJ2-1; tentative D call: TRBD2 (6 bases). Germline assignment: CDR1 MNHEY and CDR2 SVGAGI. The CDR3 loop spans 15 amino acids. Trimming took 5 bases from V and 5 from J, leaving 16 bases between them. The DNA of the CDR3 is TGTGCCAGCAGTCCTCCGGGACTTTTAAACAATGAGCAGTTCTTC. It translates to CASSPPGLLNNEQFF.

V gene TRBV27 combines with J gene TRBJ1-1, with D perhaps TRBD1 (6 bases). Trimming pared 2 bases from V and 4 bases from J, leaving 8 bases between. CDR1 and CDR2 from the germline V gene are MNHEY and SMNVEV (reference sequence). The CDR3 contains 13 residues. The CDR3 loop reads CASSLRGSTEAFF. CDR3 DNA sequence: TGTGCCAGCAGTTTAAGGGGGAGCACTGAAGCTTTCTTT.

The chain combines TRBV6-1 with TRBJ1-2; tentatively, D is TRBD1 (6 bases). Per the germline V gene, CDR1 is MNHNS and CDR2 is SASEGT. The V end was cut by 2 bases, the J end by 9 bases, with 13 bases between. The CDR3 consists of 13 residues. CDR3 amino acids: CASSETRQASYTF. Written as DNA, the CDR3 is TGTGCCAGCAGTGAAACCAGACAGGCTAGCTACACCTTC.

This clone was found once. This chain uses TRBV5-4 with TRBJ2-7; 7 nucleotides align to TRBD1. The germline V gene encodes CDR1 SGHNT and CDR2 YYREEE (reference sequence). Germline trimming cut 3 bases from V and 0 bases from J; bases unmatched to any gene: 6. The CDR3 loop spans 15 amino acids. The CDR3 coding sequence is TGTGCCAGCAGCTGGGGGACAGAAGTCTCCTACGAGCAGTACTTC. Translating gives CASSWGTEVSYEQYF.

V and J are TRBV19 and TRBJ2-2; D is possibly TRBD2 (5 bases). Germline CDR1 and CDR2: LNHDA and SQIVND (reference sequence). The V gene lost 5 bases and the J gene lost 0 bases, with 22 bases spanning the gap. The CDR3 contains 19 residues. The CDR3 reads CASSPGLGLLLANTGELFF. CDR3 coding DNA: TGTGCCAGTAGTCCCGGGTTGGGTCTACTACTAGCGAACACCGGGGAGCTGTTTTTT.

The genes are TRBV4-1 and TRBJ2-1, with 8 bases fitting TRBD2. CDR1 and CDR2 (germline): MGHRA, YSYEKL. The CDR3 is 15 amino acids. Trimming at V came to 1 base and at J to 2 bases, leaving 1 base not matched to a gene. CDR3 residues: CASSQGGLAYNEQFF. DNA of the CDR3: TGCGCCAGCAGCCAAGGGGGACTAGCCTACAATGAGCAGTTCTTC.

The rearrangement links TRBV6-5 to TRBJ1-1, with TRBD1 identical over 8 bases. The CDR3 is made up of 14 amino acids. The V segment lost 6 bases and the J segment 0 bases; nucleotides outside the gene matches: 3. The germline gives CDR1 MNHEY, CDR2 SVGAGI. CDR3 sequence: CASSRTGMNTEAFF. In DNA form, the CDR3 reads TGTGCCAGCAGCCGGACAGGGATGAACACTGAAGCTTTCTTT.

This clone was detected ten times or more. V is TRBV6-1 and J is TRBJ1-5; D possibly corresponds to TRBD1 (6 bases). Germline loops: CDR1 MNHNS, CDR2 SASEGT. Trimming shortened V by 3 bases and J by 6 bases, and 9 bases separated the two germline ends. The CDR3 has 13 residues. The CDR3 nucleotides read TGTGCCAGCAGTGACCAGGGGACTCAGCCCCAGCATTTT. Residues: CASSDQGTQPQHF.

The chain links TRBV10-3 to TRBJ2-7; 8 nucleotides line up with TRBD1. The CDR3 covers 14 residues. Germline loops: CDR1 ENHRY, CDR2 SYGVKD. Unmatched junction bases numbered 6, after V lost 2 bases and J lost 6 bases. CDR3 loop: CAISEGQGRSEQYF. The CDR3 nucleotides are TGTGCCATCAGTGAGGGACAGGGAAGAAGCGAGCAGTACTTC.

The genes are TRBV3-1 (or the pseudogene TRBV3-2) and TRBJ2-1; 9 bases map to TRBD1. V lost 3 bases to trimming and J lost 5 bases; unmatched junction nucleotides: 5. Germline assignment: CDR1 LGHDT and CDR2 YNNKEL (reference sequence). The CDR3 is 15 residues long. Here the CDR3 reads CASSHSGTGNNEQFF. Here the CDR3 DNA reads TGTGCCAGCAGCCACTCCGGGACAGGGAACAATGAGCAGTTCTTC.

This chain joins TRBV6-5 and TRBJ1-1; 8 bases are shared with TRBD1. The CDR3 length is 14 residues. The germline V gene encodes CDR1 MNHEY and CDR2 SVGAGI. V lost 8 bases and J lost 4; bases outside the gene matches: 9. Here the CDR3 DNA reads TGTGCCAGCCGAAGAACAGGGGGTGGCACTGAAGCTTTCTTT. Encoded protein: CASRRTGGGTEAFF.

This clone was seen just once. CDR3 loop: CASSLGIERQGSEKLFF. CDR3 nucleotide sequence: TGCGCCAGCAGCCTAGGGATCGAGCGACAGGGTAGTGAAAAACTGTTTTTT. The rearrangement links TRBV4-1 to TRBJ1-4; 7 nucleotides match TRBD1. Germline CDR1 MGHRA, CDR2 YSYEKL. V trimming: 4 bases; J trimming: 7 bases; junction bases outside the gene matches: 15. This CDR3 comprises 17 residues.

V and J are TRBV13 and TRBJ1-4; 9 bases fit TRBD1. With V trimmed by 1 base and J by 5 bases, 5 bases remained unmatched. CDR3 length: 16 amino acids. CDR1 and CDR2 (germline): PRHDT, FYEKMQ (reference sequence). CDR3 in amino acids: CASSLDRGQGNEKLFF. The CDR3, as DNA: TGTGCCAGCAGCTTAGATCGCGGACAGGGGAATGAAAAACTGTTTTTT.

This clone appeared a single time. The chain has TRBV5-6 and TRBJ2-2; TRBD2 agrees at 8 bases. This CDR3 has 16 residues. CDR1 is SGHDT and CDR2 is YYEEEE in the germline V gene. The V segment lost 4 bases and the J segment 3 bases; nucleotides outside the gene matches: 8. The CDR3 region is CASSGPGLGDTGELFF. CDR3 sequence (DNA): TGTGCCAGCAGCGGACCGGGACTAGGTGACACCGGGGAGCTGTTTTTT. The whole variable domain, remainder taken from reference TRBV5-6 and TRBJ2-2, is DAGVTQSPTHLIKTRGQQVTLRCSPKSGHDTVSWYQQALGQGPQFIFQYYEEEERQRGNFPDRFSGHQFPNYSSELNVNALLLGDSALYLCASSGPGLGDTGELFFGEGSRLTVL.

The chain links TRBV7-3 to TRBJ2-1; D remains unclear. The ends were cut back, 5 bases at V and 0 bases at J, with 8 bases in the middle. The CDR3 totals 14 residues. Germline CDR1 and CDR2: SGHTA and FQGTGA. The CDR3: CASSPTHSYNEQFF. CDR3 DNA: TGTGCCAGCAGCCCTACTCACTCCTACAATGAGCAGTTCTTC.

The J gene is TRBJ1-2, the V gene TRBV27; D is perhaps TRBD1 (5 bases). The ends were cut back, 0 bases at V and 4 bases at J, with 15 bases in the middle. CDR3 length: 16 amino acids. The germline V gene encodes CDR1 MNHEY and CDR2 SMNVEV (reference sequence). CDR3 residues: CASSLSGQGGPYGYTF. CDR3 DNA: TGTGCCAGCAGTTTATCGGGGCAGGGCGGCCCCTATGGCTACACCTTC.

The rearrangement uses TRBV3-1 (or the pseudogene TRBV3-2) and TRBJ2-7; 7 bases are shared with TRBD1. J lost 6 bases, V lost 0 bases, and 8 bases had no gene match. The CDR3 is made up of 15 amino acids. Germline V gives CDR1 LGHDT, CDR2 YNNKEL (reference sequence). CDR3 loop: CASSQDGAGGREQYF. In DNA, the CDR3 is TGTGCCAGCAGCCAAGATGGAGCAGGGGGTCGCGAGCAGTACTTC.

The V and J genes are TRBV30 and TRBJ1-5; a weak D match, TRBD1 (6 bases). V lost 0 bases and J 0 bases, leaving 9 bases between the germline ends. In germline, CDR1 is GTSNPN, CDR2 SVGIG (reference sequence). The CDR3 is 15 amino acids. The CDR3 sequence is CAWSVRGGSNQPQHF. The CDR3 nucleotides read TGTGCCTGGAGTGTACGAGGGGGTAGCAATCAGCCCCAGCATTTT.

The chain employs TRBV5-8 and TRBJ2-5; D is unresolved. This CDR3 contains 12 residues. V lost 5 bases, J lost 0 bases, and 5 bases lay in between. Germline values: CDR1 SGHTS, CDR2 YDEGEE. CDR3 sequence: CASRPNQETQYF. CDR3 nucleotide sequence: TGTGCCAGCAGACCTAACCAAGAGACCCAGTACTTC.

This clone has just one count. V usage is TRBV5-6 and J usage is TRBJ2-3, with 7 bases that match TRBD1. V lost 3 bases and J lost 4; bases outside the gene matches: 5. Germline loops: CDR1 SGHDT, CDR2 YYEEEE. CDR3 size: 14 residues. In DNA form, the CDR3 reads TGTGCCAGCAGCTCGACAGGGTACTCAGATACGCAGTATTTT. Amino acid sequence: CASSSTGYSDTQYF.

The chain uses TRBV10-3 and TRBJ2-3; 11 nucleotides line up with TRBD2. Germline V gene lookup returns CDR1 ENHRY and CDR2 SYGVKD. V lost 6 bases to trimming and J lost 3 bases; unmatched junction nucleotides: 2. The CDR3 is 14 amino acids. The CDR3 region is CAIRASGRTDTQYF. Written as DNA, the CDR3 is TGTGCCATCAGGGCTAGCGGGAGGACAGATACGCAGTATTTT.

The CDR3 here is CASSPGLAGVLLTNEQFF. CDR3 bases: TGTGCCAGCTCACCAGGACTAGCGGGGGTGCTCCTAACCAATGAGCAGTTCTTC. The J gene is TRBJ2-1, the V gene TRBV18, with 13 bases aligning to TRBD2. Trimming removed 2 bases from V and 6 bases from J; junction bases left unmatched: 10. The CDR3 covers 18 residues. Germline CDR1 reads KGHSH; CDR2 reads LQKENI.